This T cell receptor (beta chain) was retrieved from a study of T cell repertoires in cytomegalovirus infection. As for the study in general: TCR beta signatures that were public indicated CMV infection and matching HLA type.

MiXCR, applied by TCRdb to the reads, yields one record per CDR3 protein. The table includes about 530,000 distinct CDR3 sequences, about 25% detected once. Per germline, CDR1 SNHLY and CDR2 FYNNEI. This CDR3 has 14 amino acids. Trimming cost V 5 bases and J 7 bases, with 17 bases left between them. Turning to this clonotype: Its antigen is currently unknown.

Notes on the study in general: Summed frequency of public TCR beta families distinguished CMV carriers with the relevant HLA. Ex vivo, HLA-C-restricted CMV-specific TCR beta clonotypes prevailed over the rest of the response.

This rearrangement joins TRBV2 to TRBJ1-2; possibly TRBD1 for D (5 bases). The sequence derives from a human donor in good health (CMV status not recorded). Some clones in this sample may be carry-over from other donors' samples. Sequenced material: PBMCs. The CDR3 nucleotides are TGTGCCAGCAGTCGGGACCGCGAGGATTCTGGCTACACCTTC. Amino acid sequence: CASSRDREDSGYTF. Together with reference TRBV2 and TRBJ1-2, the CDR3 gives the full variable domain: EPEVTQTPSHQVTQMGQEVILRCVPISNHLYFYWYRQILGQKVEFLVSFYNNEISEKSEIFDDQFSVERPDGSNFTLKIRSTKLEDSAMYFCASSRDREDSGYTFGSGTRLTVV.